This TCR beta chain is from a study of T cell repertoires in cytomegalovirus infection (dated by TCRdb to about 2019). Study-wide context: Donor HLA type was relevant to the analysis, because carriage of CMV infection together with the matching HLA type was indicated by public TCR beta signatures.

TCRdb records Illumina HiSeq 1500 as the sequencer. The public reads were run again by TCRdb, first through fastp at Q25 and then through MiXCR, and only productive beta chains were kept. Here each entry gathers all rows of one CDR3 protein and keeps the most common genes and DNA. This sample is represented by around 450,000 distinct CDR3 sequences; about 11% of them were singletons. About 10% of the sample comes from the top ten. Overall results and qualifications from the work: Cumulative frequency of public TCR beta family members discriminated carriers of CMV infection plus the relevant HLA type in this cohort and an independent approximately 370-donor cohort. The ex vivo response was dominated by HLA-C-restricted CMV-specific TCR beta clonotypes, which also provided the single most frequent clonotype in two of eight donors.

At least ten counts were recorded for this clonotype. Its cognate antigen has yet to be identified. Base qualities were left out, and no much larger clone turns up one base away. V is cut back by 4 bases and J by 6 bases, with 8 bases in the junction unmatched. CDR1 SGHNT and CDR2 YYREEE were looked up in the germline V gene (reference sequence). The CDR3, cysteine through phenylalanine, is 16 amino acids long. Kept here is only the CDR3 DNA, which spans 48 bases and is read in frame from base 1. The chain is assembled from TRBV5-4 and TRBJ2-1, with 12 middle bases fitting TRBD2. This clonotype was sampled from a human donor in good health (CMV status not recorded). Some clones in this sample may be carry-over from other donors' samples. The sample comprised PBMCs. The CDR3 protein sequence reads: CASSPPPSGGANEQFF. The sequenced DNA: TGTGCCAGCAGCCCCCCCCCTAGCGGGGGGGCCAATGAGCAGTTCTTC.